The clone carrying this T cell receptor (beta chain) was seen repeatedly, ten times or more. TCR beta CDR3 region amplification was performed from RNA transcripts. HTBI primers were used for first-round RT-PCR of the TCR CDR3. TCRdb re-called the multiplex PCR reads with MiXCR, one entry per CDR3 protein. The sample comprises roughly 720,000 distinct CDR3 sequences, 15% to 20% of which are singletons, and 15% rests with the top ten. The source of the sample is a study of T cells in Graves' hyperthyroidism and ophthalmopathy. CDR1 and CDR2 from the germline V gene are LGHDT and YNNKEL (reference sequence). The junction had 4 bases not matched to a gene; V was cut back by 4 bases and J by 5 bases. This CDR3 contains 13 residues. Criteria for exclusion of patients were uncontrolled infection, other autoimmune disease, pregnancy or lactation. Cells are PBMCs isolated from 10 ml of fresh blood.

This TCR was recovered from a man aged 45-65 years with Graves' hyperthyroidism. Sequenced input: blood. The chain carries TRBV3-1 and TRBJ2-5, with 7 nucleotides matching TRBD1. For the CDR3, the DNA is TGTGCCAGCAGCCTGACAGGGCGGGAGACCCAGTACTTC. This codes for CASSLTGRETQYF.